This T cell receptor beta chain was recovered during a study of blood T cells in healthy people across ages (dated by TCRdb to about 2015). Study-level background: In model experiments, template switching captured about one uniquely barcoded TCR beta cDNA molecule for every two T cells. The study measured age-related changes in TCR beta repertoire diversity using deep sequencing normalized with unique cDNA molecular identifiers. Four age groups were formed from the donors: young (average around 15 years), middle-aged (approximately 42), aged (around 62) and long-lived (approximately 78). For two donors (one aged 18 to 30 and one aged 80 or older), the study analyzed two additional independent replicas of 1 million unique cDNA reads from the same blood draw. Paper-wide results and their limitations: Because donor CMV infection status was unknown, age-related changes in expanded clonotypes were potentially confounded. Conclusive comparison of naive and antigen-experienced compartments was prevented by the profiling of bulk unsorted PBMCs. Total diversity estimates from one million sequenced T cells were considered lower bounds and underestimates. Observed TCR beta diversity per million T cells fell roughly linearly with age, and a significant reduction was already apparent by age around 36. Compared with the aged group, the long-lived group had more naive CD4+ T cells, fewer expanded clones and increased TCR diversity, suggesting age selection. A strong correlation was found between observed TCR beta diversity and the percentage of naive T cells measured by flow cytometry.

Systemically healthy Caucasian individuals from Russia, roughly 40 in total and aged about 6 to 90 years, were included as donors. Each donor gave 8 to 10 milliliters of peripheral blood, collected into EDTA-treated Vacutainer tubes. Ficoll-Paque density-gradient centrifugation was used to isolate PBMCs, with at least 6.5 million per sample. Trizol reagent was used to extract total RNA from PBMCs, with at least 6 micrograms per sample. For every donor, an aliquot of PBMCs went through flow cytometry to measure the percentages of naive CD45RAhigh/CD27high T cells. This clonotype showed up just a few times. The antigen it binds to is not known. Base qualities are not provided; no much larger clone lies one nucleotide away. Taken from the germline V gene, the CDR1 and CDR2 loops are SGHTA and FQGNSA. The CDR3 runs 12 residues from the cysteine to the phenylalanine. The retained sequence is limited to the CDR3, 36 bases, with the frame set at the first base.

Library method: 5' RACE. The instrument was an Illumina HiSeq 2500. A second PCR of roughly 6 to 11 cycles was run with a J-beta primer mix and a sample-barcoded 5' primer. A unique molecular identifier was introduced onto each TCR beta cDNA molecule by a template-switch 5' adaptor carrying 12 random nucleotides. Each sample yielded at least 3 million CDR3-containing paired-end reads. All of the RNA was converted into first-strand cDNA using the Mint cDNA synthesis kit, with a TRBC-specific oligonucleotide serving as the primer. Following uracil-DNA glycosylase treatment, a first 18-cycle PCR with universal primers M1SS and BC2_uni_R was performed on all cDNA. The source study handled its data this way. Normalization of each sample was performed by random selection of 1 million high-quality reads, each carrying a distinct molecular identifier. Instead of being binned into consensus sequences, reads with shared molecular identifiers were discarded. MiTCR, with a Q25 quality threshold and the strictest error-elimination algorithm, was used for CDR3 identification, clonotype clustering and error correction. Lower-bound total TCR beta diversity was estimated with a nonparametric unseen species model using Euler transformation. The public reads were quality trimmed at Q25 with fastp and then assembled into clones with MiXCR by TCRdb, keeping productive beta chains. Entries that share a CDR3 protein sequence are merged under the most common genes and DNA. These V and J calls derive from TCRdb rather than the authors' analysis. The sample profile shows 500,000 to 550,000 distinct CDR3 sequences; less than 25% of them were found once. The top ten constitute approximately 10% of the sample.

These same data were also listed under a study on T cells of mothers and their children. As that second study puts it: Donors were nine systemically healthy Caucasian individuals: three mothers and their six children. cDNA synthesis consumed the entire amount of extracted RNA, loaded at approximately 1.6 ug RNA in each 15 ul reaction. In the second PCR, the M1S primer introduced both the sample barcodes and 2-4 random nucleotides. Each mother yielded over 9.5 million TCR beta CDR3 reads and each child roughly 2.9 million reads. Thymic selection similarly shapes TCR recombination output in related and unrelated pairs, with minor effect from inherited differences. Normalized repertoire overlap was always slightly but never significantly higher in related than unrelated mother-child pairs. No persistent microchimeric T cell clones were found, with a detection sensitivity of approximately 100 clones per million clonotypes. Deep NGS was used in the study to compare the TCR beta repertoires of mothers and children and to look for features that separate related mother-child pairs from unrelated individuals. The mean age was roughly 44 +/- 4 years for the mothers and around 11 +/- 4 years for the children. Libraries were sequenced on Illumina HiSeq 2000 with 100+100 nt paired-end reads after adapter ligation with NEBNext reagents. To prevent cross-contamination, the mother and child libraries were prepared one month apart and sequenced in separate runs. For each donor, between roughly 450,000 and 2,200,000 distinct TCR beta clonotypes were identified. Naive TCR beta clonotypes were estimated from low-frequency clonotypes matched to each donor's FACS-determined naive share, without sorting.

The chain is made from TRBV7-2 and TRBJ2-1, with the D gene uncertain. The last part of the DNA fits TRBJ2-5 better; the J call may be wrong. This sequence was found in a boy under 18 in good health. Sequencing input: blood. The CDR3 region has the sequence CASSFTVETQYF. The DNA is as follows: TGTGCCAGCAGCTTCACGGTCGAGACCCAGTACTTC.